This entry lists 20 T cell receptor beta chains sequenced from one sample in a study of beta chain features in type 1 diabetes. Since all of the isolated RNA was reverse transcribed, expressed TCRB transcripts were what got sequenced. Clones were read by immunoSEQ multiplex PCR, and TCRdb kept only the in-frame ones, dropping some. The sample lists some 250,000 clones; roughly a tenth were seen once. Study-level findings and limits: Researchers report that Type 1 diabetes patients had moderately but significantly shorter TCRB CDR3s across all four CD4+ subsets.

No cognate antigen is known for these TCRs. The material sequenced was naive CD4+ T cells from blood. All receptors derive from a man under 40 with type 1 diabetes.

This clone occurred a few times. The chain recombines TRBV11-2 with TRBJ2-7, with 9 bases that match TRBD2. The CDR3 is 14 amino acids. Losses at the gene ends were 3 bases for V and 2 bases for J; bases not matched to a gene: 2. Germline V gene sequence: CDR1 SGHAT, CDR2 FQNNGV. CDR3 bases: TGTGCCAGCAGCTTCCTAGCGGGGCCCTACGAGCAGTACTTC. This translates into CASSFLAGPYEQYF.

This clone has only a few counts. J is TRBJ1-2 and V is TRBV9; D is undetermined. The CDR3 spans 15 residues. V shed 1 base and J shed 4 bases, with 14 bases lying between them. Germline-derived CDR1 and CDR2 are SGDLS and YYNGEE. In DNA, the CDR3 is TGTGCCAGCAGCGTATCGGAGGGTGTGAGCTATGGCTACACCTTC. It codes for CASSVSEGVSYGYTF.

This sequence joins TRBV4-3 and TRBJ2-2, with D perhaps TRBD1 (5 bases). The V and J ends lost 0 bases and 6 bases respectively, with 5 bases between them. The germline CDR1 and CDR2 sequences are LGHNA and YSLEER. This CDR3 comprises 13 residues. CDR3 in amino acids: CASSQETAGELFF. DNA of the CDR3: TGCGCCAGCAGCCAAGAGACAGCCGGGGAGCTGTTTTTT.

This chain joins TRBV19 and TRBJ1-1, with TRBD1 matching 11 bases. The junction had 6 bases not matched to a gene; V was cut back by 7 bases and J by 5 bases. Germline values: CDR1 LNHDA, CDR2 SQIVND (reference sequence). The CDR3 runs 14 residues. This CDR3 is CASKRDRGGTEAFF. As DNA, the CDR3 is TGTGCCAGTAAAAGGGACAGGGGGGGGACTGAAGCTTTCTTT.

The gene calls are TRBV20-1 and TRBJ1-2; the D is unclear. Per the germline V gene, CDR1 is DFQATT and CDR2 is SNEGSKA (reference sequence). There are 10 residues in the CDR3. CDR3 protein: CTLSDYGYTF. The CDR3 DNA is TGCACCCTATCGGACTATGGCTACACCTTC.

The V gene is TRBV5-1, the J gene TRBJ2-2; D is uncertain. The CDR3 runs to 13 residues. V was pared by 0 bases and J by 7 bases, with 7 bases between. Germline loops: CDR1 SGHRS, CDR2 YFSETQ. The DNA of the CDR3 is TGCGCCAGCAGCTTGGGATTCGGCGGGGAGCTGTTTTTT. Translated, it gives CASSLGFGGELFF.

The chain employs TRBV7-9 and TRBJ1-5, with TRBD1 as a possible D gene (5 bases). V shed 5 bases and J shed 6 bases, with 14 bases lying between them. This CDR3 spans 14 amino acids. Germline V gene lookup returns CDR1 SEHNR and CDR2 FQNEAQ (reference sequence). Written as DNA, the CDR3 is TGTGCCAGCAGCCCCGGGGGACGCCGTCAGCCCCAGCATTTT. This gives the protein CASSPGGRRQPQHF.

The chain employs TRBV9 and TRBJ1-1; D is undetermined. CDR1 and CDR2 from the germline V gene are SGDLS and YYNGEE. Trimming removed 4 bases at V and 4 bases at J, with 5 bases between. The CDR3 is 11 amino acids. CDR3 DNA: TGTGCCAGCAGCCCAGGCACTGAAGCTTTCTTT. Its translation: CASSPGTEAFF.

The CDR3 DNA reads TGTGCCAGCAGCTTAGGGAGCCAGGGATCCTACGAGCAGTACTTC. Protein sequence: CASSLGSQGSYEQYF. J is TRBJ2-7 and V is TRBV11-2; D is possibly TRBD1 (5 bases). With 1 base removed from V and 1 base from J, the gap between germline ends came to 11 bases. Germline loops: CDR1 SGHAT, CDR2 FQNNGV. This CDR3 has 15 residues.

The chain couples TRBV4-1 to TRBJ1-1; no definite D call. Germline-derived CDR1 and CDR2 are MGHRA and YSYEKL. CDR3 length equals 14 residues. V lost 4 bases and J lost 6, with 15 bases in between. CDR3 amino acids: CASSPQRRSPEAFF. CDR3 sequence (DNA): TGCGCCAGCAGCCCCCAACGGAGAAGTCCTGAAGCTTTCTTT.

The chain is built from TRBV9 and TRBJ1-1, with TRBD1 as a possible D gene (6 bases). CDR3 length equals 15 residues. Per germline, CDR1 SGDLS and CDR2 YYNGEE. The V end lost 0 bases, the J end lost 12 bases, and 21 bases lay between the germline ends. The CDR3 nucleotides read TGTGCCAGCAGCGTAGGCGGCCAACAGGGAGCCCCTACTTTCTTT. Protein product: CASSVGGQQGAPTFF.

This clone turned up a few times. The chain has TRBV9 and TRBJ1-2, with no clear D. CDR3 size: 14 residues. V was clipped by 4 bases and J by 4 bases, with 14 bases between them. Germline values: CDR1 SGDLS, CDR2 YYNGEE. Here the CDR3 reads CASSILTDSYGYTF. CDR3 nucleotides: TGTGCCAGCAGCATACTGACGGACTCCTATGGCTACACCTTC. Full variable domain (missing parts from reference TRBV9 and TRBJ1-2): DSGVTQTPKHLITATGQRVTLRCSPRSGDLSVYWYQQSLDQGLQFLIQYYNGEERAKGNILERFSAQQFPDLHSELNLSSLELGDSALYFCASSILTDSYGYTFGSGTRLTVV.

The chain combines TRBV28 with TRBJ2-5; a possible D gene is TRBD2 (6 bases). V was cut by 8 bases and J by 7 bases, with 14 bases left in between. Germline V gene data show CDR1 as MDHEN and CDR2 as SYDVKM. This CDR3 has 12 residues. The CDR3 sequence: CASESGGVTQYF. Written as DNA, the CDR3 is TGTGCCAGCGAGTCCGGAGGGGTGACCCAGTACTTC.

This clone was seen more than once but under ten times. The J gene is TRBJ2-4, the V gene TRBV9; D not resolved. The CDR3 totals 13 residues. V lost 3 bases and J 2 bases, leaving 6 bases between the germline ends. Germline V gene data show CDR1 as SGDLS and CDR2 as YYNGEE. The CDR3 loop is CASSGLPKNIQYF. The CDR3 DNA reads TGTGCCAGCAGCGGGCTCCCCAAAAACATTCAGTACTTC. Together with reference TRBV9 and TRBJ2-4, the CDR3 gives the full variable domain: DSGVTQTPKHLITATGQRVTLRCSPRSGDLSVYWYQQSLDQGLQFLIQYYNGEERAKGNILERFSAQQFPDLHSELNLSSLELGDSALYFCASSGLPKNIQYFGAGTRLSVL.

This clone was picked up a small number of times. This CDR3 is CASRGTGASPLHF. CDR3 coding DNA: TGTGCCAGCAGGGGGACAGGGGCTTCACCCCTCCACTTT. This chain connects TRBV2 to TRBJ1-6; TRBD1 matches at 10 bases. CDR1 SNHLY and CDR2 FYNNEI come from the germline V gene. V trimming: 6 bases; J trimming: 9 bases; junction bases outside the gene matches: 2. The CDR3 totals 13 residues. Together with reference TRBV2 and TRBJ1-6, the CDR3 gives the full variable domain: EPEVTQTPSHQVTQMGQEVILRCVPISNHLYFYWYRQILGQKVEFLVSFYNNEISEKSEIFDDQFSVERPDGSNFTLKIRSTKLEDSAMYFCASRGTGASPLHFGNGTRLTVT.

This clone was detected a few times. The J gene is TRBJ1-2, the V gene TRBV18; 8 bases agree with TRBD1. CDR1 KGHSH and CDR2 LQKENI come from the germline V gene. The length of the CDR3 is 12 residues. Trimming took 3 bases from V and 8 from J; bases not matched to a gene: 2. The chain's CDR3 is CASSPDREGYTF. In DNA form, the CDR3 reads TGTGCCAGCTCACCGGACAGGGAGGGCTACACCTTC.

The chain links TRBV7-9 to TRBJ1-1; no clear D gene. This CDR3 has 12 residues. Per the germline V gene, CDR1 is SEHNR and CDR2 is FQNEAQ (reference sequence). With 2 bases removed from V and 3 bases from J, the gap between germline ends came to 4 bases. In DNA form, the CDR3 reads TGTGCCAGCAGCTTATCGGACACTGAAGCTTTCTTT. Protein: CASSLSDTEAFF.

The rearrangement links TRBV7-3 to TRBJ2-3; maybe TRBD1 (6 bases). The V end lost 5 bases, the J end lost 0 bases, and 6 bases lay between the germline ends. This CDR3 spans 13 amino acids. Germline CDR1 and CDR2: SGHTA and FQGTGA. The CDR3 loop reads CASSTGSTDTQYF. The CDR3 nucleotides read TGTGCCAGCAGCACAGGGAGCACAGATACGCAGTATTTT.

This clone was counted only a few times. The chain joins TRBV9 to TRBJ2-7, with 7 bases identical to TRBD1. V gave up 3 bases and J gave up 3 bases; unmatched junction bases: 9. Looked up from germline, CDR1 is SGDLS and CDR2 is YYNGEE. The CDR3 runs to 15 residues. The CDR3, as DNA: TGTGCCAGCAGCGCAACCGGGACAGCCGGCTACGAGCAGTACTTC. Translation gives CASSATGTAGYEQYF.

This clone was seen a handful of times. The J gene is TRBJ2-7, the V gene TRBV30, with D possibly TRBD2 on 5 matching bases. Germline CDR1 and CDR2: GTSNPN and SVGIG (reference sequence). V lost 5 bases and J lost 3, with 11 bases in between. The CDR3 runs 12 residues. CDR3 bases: TGTGCCTGGCGGGGTAGTAGCTACGAGCAGTACTTC. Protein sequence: CAWRGSSYEQYF. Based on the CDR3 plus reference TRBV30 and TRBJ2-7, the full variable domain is SQTIHQWPATLVQPVGSPLSLECTVEGTSNPNLYWYRQAAGRGLQLLFYSVGIGQISSEVPQNLSASRPQDRQFILSSKKLLLSDSGFYLCAWRGSSYEQYFGPGTRLTVT.